The T cell receptor (beta chain) under discussion was sequenced for a study of blood T cells in healthy people across ages. Overall study findings and caveats: Observed TCR beta diversity showed a strong correlation with the percentage of naive T cells as measured by flow cytometry. With age, beta diversity per million T cells declined roughly linearly, significantly by approximately 41.

The CDR3 is 16 residues long. V lost 3 bases and J 0 bases, leaving 11 bases between the germline ends. Note on this clonotype: Its antigen is unidentified.

Using a J-beta primer mix together with a sample-barcoded 5' primer, a second PCR was run for about 6 to 12 cycles. TCRdb ran MiXCR on the 5' RACE reads and lists one entry per CDR3 protein. The repertoire consists of about 1.7 million distinct CDR3 sequences, with approximately 28% occurring once and the leading ten covering roughly 8%. The authors isolated at least 7 million PBMCs per sample. This TCR derives from a woman in her thirties in good health. Source material: blood. V and J are TRBV12-3 or TRBV12-4 and TRBJ2-2, with a tentative D call TRBD2 (6 bases). The CDR3: CASSFVGGTNTGELFF. The CDR3 DNA follows: TGTGCCAGCAGTTTTGTCGGCGGGACGAACACCGGGGAGCTGTTTTTT.